This TCR beta chain was identified during a study of blood T cell repertoires in COVID-19. Study-wide background: PBMCs, B-cell-depleted T cells, or T cells provided the cDNA or gDNA that made up the material.

A single count supports this clone. V shed 3 bases, J shed 4 bases, and the junction held 6 bases outside the gene matches. Germline V gene data show CDR1 as MNHEY and CDR2 as SMNVEV (reference sequence). This CDR3 contains 15 residues. This table comes from immunoSEQ multiplex PCR, and its TCRdb copy is limited to in-frame clones, with some not included. The sample holds roughly 340,000 clones, around 87% seen once. Individuals drawn from approximately 26 US areas were about 18 to 95 years old. The sequencing sample was made of PBMCs or T cells enriched from blood (not recorded which). This TCR came from a middle-aged man in a cohort exposed to, infected with or recovered from COVID-19 (not recorded which). This chain uses TRBV27 with TRBJ1-2; 9 positions agree with TRBD1. CDR3 sequence: CASSFSGQGIYGYTF. CDR3 coding DNA: TGTGCCAGCAGTTTTAGCGGACAGGGGATCTATGGCTACACCTTC.